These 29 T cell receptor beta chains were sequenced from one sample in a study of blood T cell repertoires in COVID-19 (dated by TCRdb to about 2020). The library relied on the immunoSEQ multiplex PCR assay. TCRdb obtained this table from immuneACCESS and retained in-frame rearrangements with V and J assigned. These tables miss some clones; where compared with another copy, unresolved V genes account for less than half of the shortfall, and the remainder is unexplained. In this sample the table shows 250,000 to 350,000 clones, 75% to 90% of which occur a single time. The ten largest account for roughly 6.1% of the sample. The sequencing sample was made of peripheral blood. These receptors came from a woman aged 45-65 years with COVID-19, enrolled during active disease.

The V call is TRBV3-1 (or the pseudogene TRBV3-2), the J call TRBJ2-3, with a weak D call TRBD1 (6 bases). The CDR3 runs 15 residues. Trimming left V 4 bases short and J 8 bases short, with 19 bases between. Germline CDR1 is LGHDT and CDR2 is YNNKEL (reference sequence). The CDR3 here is CASSPWEGGSATQYF. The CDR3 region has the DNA TGTGCCAGCAGCCCCTGGGAAGGGGGTAGTGCTACGCAGTATTTT.

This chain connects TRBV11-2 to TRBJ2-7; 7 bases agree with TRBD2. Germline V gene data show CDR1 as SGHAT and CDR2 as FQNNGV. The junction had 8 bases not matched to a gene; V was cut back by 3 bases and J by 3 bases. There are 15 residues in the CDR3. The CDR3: CASSFFASGLYEQYF. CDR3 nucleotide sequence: TGTGCCAGCAGCTTCTTCGCTAGCGGCCTCTACGAGCAGTACTTC.

This chain's CDR3 is CASSLVVGQRSNEQFF. The CDR3, as DNA: TGTGCCAGCAGCTTAGTTGTTGGACAGCGGTCCAATGAGCAGTTCTTC. V usage is TRBV7-2 and J usage is TRBJ2-1; D is perhaps TRBD1 (6 bases). Between the trimmed V and J ends, which lost 1 base and 6 bases, there was a span of 16 bases. This CDR3 comprises 16 residues. CDR1 is SGHTA, CDR2 FQGNSA, per germline.

As DNA, the CDR3 is TGTGCCAGCAGCTTAGAAGGGTCCGCTAGCGGGAGAACCTCCGGTACGCAGTATTTT. This encodes CASSLEGSASGRTSGTQYF. The chain has TRBV11-2 and TRBJ2-3; 10 bases match TRBD2. V shed 0 bases and J 8 bases; nucleotides not matched to a gene: 17. This CDR3 has 19 residues. CDR1 SGHAT and CDR2 FQNNGV come from the germline V gene.

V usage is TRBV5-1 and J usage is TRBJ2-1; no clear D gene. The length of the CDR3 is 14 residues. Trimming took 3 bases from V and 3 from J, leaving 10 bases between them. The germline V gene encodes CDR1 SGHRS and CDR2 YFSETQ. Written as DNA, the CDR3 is TGCGCCAGCAGCTCGGAGTCTGGCTACAATGAGCAGTTCTTC. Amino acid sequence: CASSSESGYNEQFF.

In nucleotides, the CDR3 is TGTGCCAGCAGCGTGCCCGGGACAGGGTCCTCTGGAAACACCATATATTTT. The encoded protein is CASSVPGTGSSGNTIYF. This chain links TRBV7-8 with TRBJ1-3; 9 nucleotides agree with TRBD1. Germline V lookup: CDR1 SGHVS, CDR2 FQNEAQ. V trimming: 5 bases; J trimming: 0 bases; junction bases outside the gene matches: 8. This CDR3 is built from 17 residues.

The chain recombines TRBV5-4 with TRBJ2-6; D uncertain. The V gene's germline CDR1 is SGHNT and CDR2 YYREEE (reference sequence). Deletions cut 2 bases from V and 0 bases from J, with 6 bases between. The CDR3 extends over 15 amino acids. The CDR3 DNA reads TGTGCCAGCAGCTTTTTGAGCTCTGGGGCCAACGTCCTGACTTTC. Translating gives CASSFLSSGANVLTF.

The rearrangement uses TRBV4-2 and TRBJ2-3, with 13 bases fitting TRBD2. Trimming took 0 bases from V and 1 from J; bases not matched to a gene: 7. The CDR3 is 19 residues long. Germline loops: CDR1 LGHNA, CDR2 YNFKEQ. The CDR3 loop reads CASSQDTSGRVQGTDTQYF. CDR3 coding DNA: TGTGCCAGCAGCCAAGATACTAGCGGGAGGGTCCAGGGCACAGATACGCAGTATTTT.

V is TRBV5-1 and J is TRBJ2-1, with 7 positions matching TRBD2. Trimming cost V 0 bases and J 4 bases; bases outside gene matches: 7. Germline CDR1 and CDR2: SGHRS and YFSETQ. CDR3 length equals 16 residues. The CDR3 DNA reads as TGCGCCAGCAGCTTGGCTCCGGGAGGCCCTTACAATGAGCAGTTCTTC. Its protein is CASSLAPGGPYNEQFF.

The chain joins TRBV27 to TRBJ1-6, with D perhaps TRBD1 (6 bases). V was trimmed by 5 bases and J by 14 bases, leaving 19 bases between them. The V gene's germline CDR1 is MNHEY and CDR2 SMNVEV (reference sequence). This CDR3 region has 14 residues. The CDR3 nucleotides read TGTGCCAGCAGTGAATCCGGCAGGGGCTTCACCCTCCACTTT. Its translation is CASSESGRGFTLHF.

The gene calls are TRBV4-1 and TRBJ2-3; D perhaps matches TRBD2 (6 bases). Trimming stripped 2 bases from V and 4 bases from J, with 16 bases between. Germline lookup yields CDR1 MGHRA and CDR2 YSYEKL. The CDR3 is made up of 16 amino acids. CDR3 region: CASSQRSGLTADTQYF. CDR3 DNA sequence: TGCGCCAGCAGCCAAAGGTCGGGACTTACCGCAGATACGCAGTATTTT.

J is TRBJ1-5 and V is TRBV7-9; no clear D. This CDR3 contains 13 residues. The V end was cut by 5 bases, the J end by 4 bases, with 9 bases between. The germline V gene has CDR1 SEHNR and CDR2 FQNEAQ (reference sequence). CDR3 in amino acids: CASSPGRNQPQHF. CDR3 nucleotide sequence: TGTGCCAGCAGCCCCGGCAGGAATCAGCCCCAGCATTTT.

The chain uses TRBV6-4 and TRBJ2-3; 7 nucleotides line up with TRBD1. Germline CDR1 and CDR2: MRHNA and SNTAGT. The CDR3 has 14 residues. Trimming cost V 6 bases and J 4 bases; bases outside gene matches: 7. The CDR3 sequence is CASSFDRASDTQYF. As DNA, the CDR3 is TGTGCCAGCAGCTTCGACAGGGCCTCAGATACGCAGTATTTT.

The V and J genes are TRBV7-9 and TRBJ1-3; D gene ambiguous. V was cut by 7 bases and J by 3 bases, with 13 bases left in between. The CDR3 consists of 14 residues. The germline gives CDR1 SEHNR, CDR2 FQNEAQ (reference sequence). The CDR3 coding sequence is TGTGCCAGCACCTACGTCGGGATTGGAAACACCATATATTTT. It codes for CASTYVGIGNTIYF. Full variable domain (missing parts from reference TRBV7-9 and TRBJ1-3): DTGVSQNPRHKITKRGQNVTFRCDPISEHNRLYWYRQTLGQGPEFLTYFQNEAQLEKSRLLSDRFSAERPKGSFSTLEIQRTEQGDSAMYLCASTYVGIGNTIYFGEGSWLTVV.

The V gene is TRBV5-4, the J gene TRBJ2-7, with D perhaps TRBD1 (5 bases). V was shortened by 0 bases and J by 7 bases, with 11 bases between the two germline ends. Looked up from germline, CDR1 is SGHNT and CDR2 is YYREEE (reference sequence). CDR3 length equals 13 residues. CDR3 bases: TGTGCCAGCAGCTTGGGGTTGTCAGGGGAGCAGTACTTC. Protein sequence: CASSLGLSGEQYF.

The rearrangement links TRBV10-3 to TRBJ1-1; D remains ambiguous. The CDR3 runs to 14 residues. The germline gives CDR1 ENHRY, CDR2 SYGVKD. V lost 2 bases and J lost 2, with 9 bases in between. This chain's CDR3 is CAISEGLINTEAFF. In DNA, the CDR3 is TGTGCCATCAGTGAGGGACTGATAAACACTGAAGCTTTCTTT.

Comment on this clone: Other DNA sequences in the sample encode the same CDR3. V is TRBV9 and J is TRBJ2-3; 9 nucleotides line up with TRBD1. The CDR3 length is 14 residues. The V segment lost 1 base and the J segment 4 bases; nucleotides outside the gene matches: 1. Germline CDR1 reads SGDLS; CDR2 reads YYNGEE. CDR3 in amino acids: CASSVRTGADTQYF. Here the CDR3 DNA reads TGTGCCAGCAGCGTACGGACAGGGGCAGATACGCAGTATTTT.

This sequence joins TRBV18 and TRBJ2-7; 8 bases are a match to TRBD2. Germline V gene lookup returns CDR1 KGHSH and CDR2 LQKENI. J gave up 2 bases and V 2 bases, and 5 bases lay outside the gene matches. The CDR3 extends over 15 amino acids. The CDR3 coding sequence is TGTGCCAGCTCACCATCAACTAGCGGCACCTACGAGCAGTACTTC. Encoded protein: CASSPSTSGTYEQYF.

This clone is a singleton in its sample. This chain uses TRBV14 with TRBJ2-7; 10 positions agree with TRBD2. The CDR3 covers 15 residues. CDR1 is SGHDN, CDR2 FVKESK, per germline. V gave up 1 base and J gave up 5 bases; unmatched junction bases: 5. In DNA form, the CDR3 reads TGTGCCAGCAGCCAAGGAGCGGGAGGGTACAACGAGCAGTACTTC. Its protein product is CASSQGAGGYNEQYF.

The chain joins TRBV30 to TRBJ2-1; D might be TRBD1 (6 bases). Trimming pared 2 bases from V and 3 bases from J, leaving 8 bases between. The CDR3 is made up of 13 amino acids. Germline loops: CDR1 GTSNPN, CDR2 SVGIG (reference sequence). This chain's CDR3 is CAWSSDSYNEQFF. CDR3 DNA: TGTGCCTGGAGTTCGGACAGCTACAATGAGCAGTTCTTC.

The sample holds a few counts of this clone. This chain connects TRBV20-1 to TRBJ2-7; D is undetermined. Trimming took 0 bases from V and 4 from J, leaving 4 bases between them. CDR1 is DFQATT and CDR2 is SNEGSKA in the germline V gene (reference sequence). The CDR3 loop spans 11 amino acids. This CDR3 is CSARDPYEQYF. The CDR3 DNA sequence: TGCAGTGCTAGAGACCCGTACGAGCAGTACTTC.

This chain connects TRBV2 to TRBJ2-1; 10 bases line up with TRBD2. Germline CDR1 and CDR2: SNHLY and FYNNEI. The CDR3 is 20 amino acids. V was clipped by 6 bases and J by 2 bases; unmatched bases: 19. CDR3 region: CASRPKSLSSGSVAYNEQFF. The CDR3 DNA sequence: TGTGCCAGCAGGCCCAAGAGTTTGTCTAGCGGGAGTGTGGCCTACAATGAGCAGTTCTTC.

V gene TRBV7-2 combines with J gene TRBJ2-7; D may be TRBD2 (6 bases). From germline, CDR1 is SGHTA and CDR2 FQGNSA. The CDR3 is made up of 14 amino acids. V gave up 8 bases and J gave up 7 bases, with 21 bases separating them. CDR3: CASLRGTEKGEQYF. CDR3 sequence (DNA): TGTGCCAGCTTGCGCGGGACGGAAAAAGGGGAGCAGTACTTC. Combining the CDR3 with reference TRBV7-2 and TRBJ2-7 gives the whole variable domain GAGVSQSPSNKVTEKGKDVELRCDPISGHTALYWYRQSLGQGLEFLIYFQGNSAPDKSGLPSDRFSAERTGGSVSTLTIQRTQQEDSAVYLCASLRGTEKGEQYFGPGTRLTVT.

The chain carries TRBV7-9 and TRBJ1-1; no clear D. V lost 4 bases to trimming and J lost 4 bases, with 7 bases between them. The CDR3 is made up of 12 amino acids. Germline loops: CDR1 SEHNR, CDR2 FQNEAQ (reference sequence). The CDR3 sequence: CASSSAGTEAFF. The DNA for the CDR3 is TGTGCCAGCAGCTCAGCCGGCACTGAAGCTTTCTTT. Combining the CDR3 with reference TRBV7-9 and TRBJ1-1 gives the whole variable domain DTGVSQNPRHKITKRGQNVTFRCDPISEHNRLYWYRQTLGQGPEFLTYFQNEAQLEKSRLLSDRFSAERPKGSFSTLEIQRTEQGDSAMYLCASSSAGTEAFFGQGTRLTVV.

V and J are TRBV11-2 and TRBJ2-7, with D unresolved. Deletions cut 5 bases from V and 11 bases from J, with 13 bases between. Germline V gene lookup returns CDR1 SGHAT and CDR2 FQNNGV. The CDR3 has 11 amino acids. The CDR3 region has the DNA TGTGCCAGCAGCCCTTCCGCCACGGAGTACTTC. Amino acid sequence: CASSPSATEYF.

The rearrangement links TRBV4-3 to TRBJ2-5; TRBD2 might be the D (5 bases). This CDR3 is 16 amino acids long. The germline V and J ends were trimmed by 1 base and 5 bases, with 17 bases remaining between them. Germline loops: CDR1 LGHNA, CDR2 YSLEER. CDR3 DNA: TGCGCCAGCAGCCAAGGAGTGGGAGCTGTCCGGGAGACCCAGTACTTC. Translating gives CASSQGVGAVRETQYF.

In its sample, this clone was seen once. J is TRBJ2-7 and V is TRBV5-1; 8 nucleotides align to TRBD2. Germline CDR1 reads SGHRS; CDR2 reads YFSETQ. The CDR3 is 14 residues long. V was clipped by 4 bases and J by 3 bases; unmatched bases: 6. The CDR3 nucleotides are TGCGCCAGCAGCCCGGCGGGAGGTGACTACGAGCAGTACTTC. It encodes CASSPAGGDYEQYF.

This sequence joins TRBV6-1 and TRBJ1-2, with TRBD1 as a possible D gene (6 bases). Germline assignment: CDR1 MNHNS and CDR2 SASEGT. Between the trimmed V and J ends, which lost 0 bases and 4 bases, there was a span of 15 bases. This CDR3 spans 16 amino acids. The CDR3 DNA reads TGTGCCAGCAGTGAAGCGCGGGGGGGGGCCGCCTATGGCTACACCTTC. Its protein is CASSEARGGAAYGYTF.

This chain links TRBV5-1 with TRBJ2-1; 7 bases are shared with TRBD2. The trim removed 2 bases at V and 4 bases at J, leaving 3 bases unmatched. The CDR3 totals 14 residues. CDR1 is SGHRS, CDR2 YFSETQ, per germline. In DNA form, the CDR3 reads TGCGCCAGCAGCTTTCGGGGGGATTACAATGAGCAGTTCTTC. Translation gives CASSFRGDYNEQFF.